This TCR beta chain came from a study of T-cell memory formation after mild COVID-19. Background on the study: Most TCR clusters belonged to a single donor. General observations from the study: Contracting CD8+ clones were enriched in EMRA, CD4+ mainly in CM and EM.

This clonotype appeared a few times. Its cognate antigen is unknown. 5'RACE, which relied on constant-segment primers, yielded TCR alpha and TCR beta cDNA libraries carrying sample barcodes and UMIs. TCRdb recomputed calls from the 5' RACE reads with MiXCR, one row per CDR3 protein. The data contain about 470,000 distinct CDR3 sequences, around 25% of them singletons. Trimming at V came to 3 bases and at J to 6 bases, leaving 8 bases not matched to a gene. The CDR3 runs to 15 residues. This TCR was recovered from an adult woman who had mild COVID-19 (a few samples of this study predate the infection). Cell type and time point are not known. The source material was PBMCs or a T cell subset sorted from them (not recorded which). The V call is TRBV12-3 or TRBV12-4, the J call TRBJ2-1; 7 bases map to TRBD2. Written as DNA, the CDR3 is TGTGCCAGCAGTTTTTTCGCGGGAGCTCGCAATGAGCAGTTCTTC. Translated, it gives CASSFFAGARNEQFF.